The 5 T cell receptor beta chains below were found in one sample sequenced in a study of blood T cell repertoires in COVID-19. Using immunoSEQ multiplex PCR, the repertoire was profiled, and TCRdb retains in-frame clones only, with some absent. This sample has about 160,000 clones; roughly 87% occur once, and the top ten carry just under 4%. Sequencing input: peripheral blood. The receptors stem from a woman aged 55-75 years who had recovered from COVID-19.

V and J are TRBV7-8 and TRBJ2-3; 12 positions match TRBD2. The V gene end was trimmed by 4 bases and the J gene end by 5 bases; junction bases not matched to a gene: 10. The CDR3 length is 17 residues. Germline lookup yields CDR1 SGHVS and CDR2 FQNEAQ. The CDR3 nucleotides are TGTGCCAGCAGCTCTATACTAGCGGGGGGCGCAGGAGATACGCAGTATTTT. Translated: CASSSILAGGAGDTQYF.

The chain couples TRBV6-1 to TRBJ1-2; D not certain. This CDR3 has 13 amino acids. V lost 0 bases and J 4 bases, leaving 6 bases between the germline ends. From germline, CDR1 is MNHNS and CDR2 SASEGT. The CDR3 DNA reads TGTGCCAGCAGTGAAGCGCGCACCTATGGCTACACCTTC. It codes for CASSEARTYGYTF.

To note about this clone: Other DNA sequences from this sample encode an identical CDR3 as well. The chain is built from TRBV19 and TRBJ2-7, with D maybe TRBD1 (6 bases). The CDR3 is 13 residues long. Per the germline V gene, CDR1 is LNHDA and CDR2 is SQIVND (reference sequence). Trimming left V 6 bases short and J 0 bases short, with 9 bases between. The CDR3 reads CASSHRDSYEQYF. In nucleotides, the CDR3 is TGTGCCAGTAGCCACAGGGACTCCTACGAGCAGTACTTC.

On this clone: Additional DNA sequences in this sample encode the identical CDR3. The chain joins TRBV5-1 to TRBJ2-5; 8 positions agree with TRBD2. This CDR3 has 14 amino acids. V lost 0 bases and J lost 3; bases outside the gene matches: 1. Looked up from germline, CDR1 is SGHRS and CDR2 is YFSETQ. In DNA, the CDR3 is TGCGCCAGCAGCTTGGTTAGCGGGGAAGAGACCCAGTACTTC. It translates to CASSLVSGEETQYF.

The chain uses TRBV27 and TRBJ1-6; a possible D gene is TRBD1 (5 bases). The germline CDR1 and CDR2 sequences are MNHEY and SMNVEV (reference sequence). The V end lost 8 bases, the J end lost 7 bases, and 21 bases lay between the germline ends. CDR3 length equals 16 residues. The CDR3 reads CASGQGGAIRNSPLHF. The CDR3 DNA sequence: TGTGCCAGCGGCCAAGGAGGGGCGATCCGAAATTCACCCCTCCACTTT.